The present entry profiles one TCR beta chain with its context. The data originate from a study of blood T cell repertoires in COVID-19. Study-wide background: COVID-19 samples, acute and convalescent, were from the United States, Italy and Spain. In each case, the material was cDNA or gDNA derived from T cells, B-cell-depleted T cells, or PBMCs.

CDR1 is SGHRS, CDR2 YFSETQ, per germline. V gave up 4 bases and J gave up 0 bases, with 7 bases separating them. CDR3 length: 14 amino acids. Per the original data handling: Scientists estimated how many nucleated cells there were by amplifying reference gene primers. Data came from immunoSEQ multiplex PCR; TCRdb stores just in-frame clones and leaves some out. Clonal size and the V and J genes are those of that table, whereas D and trimming came from the DNA. The sample comprises approximately 200,000 clones, over 80% of which are singletons, and about 5% rests with the top ten. This TCR derives from a woman aged 25-40 years with acute or convalescent COVID-19. The chain carries TRBV5-1 and TRBJ2-2; D ambiguous. Material for sequencing was peripheral blood. The CDR3 sequence is CASSEYANTGELFF. The CDR3 nucleotides are TGCGCCAGCAGCGAGTACGCGAACACCGGGGAGCTGTTTTTT.